This T cell receptor beta chain was identified in a study of blood T cell repertoires in COVID-19. Study in general: Acute and convalescent COVID-19 samples came from the United States, Italy and Spain.

V was pared by 7 bases and J by 3 bases, with 13 bases between. CDR3 length equals 14 residues. The germline V gene has CDR1 LNHDA and CDR2 SQIVND (reference sequence). Patients from Seattle were sampled longitudinally, starting during active infection. Under the authors' procedure: For nucleated cells, counts were estimated from reference gene primer amplification. Libraries were prepared by immunoSEQ multiplex PCR; TCRdb keeps only in-frame clonotypes and omits some of them. The DNA gave D and trimming, while V, J and clone size come from that table. Of some 370,000 clones in the sample, around 87% were seen once.

Input material: peripheral blood. The source is a woman in her twenties or thirties with COVID-19, enrolled during active disease. The chain couples TRBV19 to TRBJ1-5; D possibly corresponds to TRBD1 (5 bases). The CDR3 reads CASNQQVANQPQHF. CDR3 nucleotide sequence: TGTGCCAGTAACCAACAGGTAGCCAATCAGCCCCAGCATTTT.